Following are 4 T cell receptor beta chains from one sample sequenced in a study of cytomegalovirus exposure and HLA in healthy donors. The method was immunoSEQ multiplex PCR; TCRdb's version includes in-frame clones alone and lacks a portion of them. The sample includes 90,000 to 150,000 clones, roughly 88% of them seen just once. Material: PBMCs. The receptor source for this set is a man between 18 and 29 years old in good health and CMV-seronegative.

This clone has just one count. J is TRBJ2-2 and V is TRBV5-4; D may be TRBD1 (6 bases). V was clipped by 0 bases and J by 1 base, with 7 bases between them. Germline loops: CDR1 SGHNT, CDR2 YYREEE (reference sequence). The CDR3 is 15 residues long. Here the CDR3 reads CASSLGRGNTGELFF. In DNA form, the CDR3 reads TGTGCCAGCAGCTTGGGCAGGGGGAACACCGGGGAGCTGTTTTTT. Based on the CDR3 plus reference TRBV5-4 and TRBJ2-2, the full variable domain is ETGVTQSPTHLIKTRGQQVTLRCSSQSGHNTVSWYQQALGQGPQFIFQYYREEENGRGNFPPRFSGLQFPNYSSELNVNALELDDSALYLCASSLGRGNTGELFFGEGSRLTVL.

The rearrangement uses TRBV7-6 and TRBJ2-5; no definite D call. This CDR3 is built from 13 residues. Germline assignment: CDR1 SGHVS and CDR2 FNYEAQ. Deletions cut 2 bases from V and 1 base from J, with 5 bases between. CDR3 in DNA: TGTGCCAGCAGCTTACAGGCCCAAGAGACCCAGTACTTC. Translation gives CASSLQAQETQYF.

This chain links TRBV6-5 with TRBJ1-1; no clear D gene. Trimming shortened V by 9 bases and J by 2 bases, and 7 bases separated the two germline ends. CDR3 length: 11 amino acids. The germline CDR1 and CDR2 sequences are MNHEY and SVGAGI. The DNA for the CDR3 is TGTGCCAGTAGAGGAAACACTGAAGCTTTCTTT. Amino acid sequence: CASRGNTEAFF.

V gene TRBV19 combines with J gene TRBJ1-4; D is unclear. The CDR3 loop spans 13 amino acids. Trimming stripped 5 bases from V and 3 bases from J, with 7 bases between. Looked up from germline, CDR1 is LNHDA and CDR2 is SQIVND (reference sequence). For the CDR3, the DNA is TGTGCCAGTAGTCAGAAATCTAATGAAAAACTGTTTTTT. Encoded protein: CASSQKSNEKLFF.